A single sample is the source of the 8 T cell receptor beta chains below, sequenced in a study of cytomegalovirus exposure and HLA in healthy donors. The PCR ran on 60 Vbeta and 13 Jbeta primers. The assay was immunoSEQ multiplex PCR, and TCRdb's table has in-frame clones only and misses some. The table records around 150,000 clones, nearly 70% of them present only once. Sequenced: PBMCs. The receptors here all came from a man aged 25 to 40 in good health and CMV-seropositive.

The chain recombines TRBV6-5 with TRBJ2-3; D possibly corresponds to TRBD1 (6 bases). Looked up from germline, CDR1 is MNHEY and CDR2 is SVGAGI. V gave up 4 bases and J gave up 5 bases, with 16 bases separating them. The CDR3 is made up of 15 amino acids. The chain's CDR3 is CASSFDRTRGDTQYF. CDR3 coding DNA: TGTGCCAGCAGTTTTGACAGGACCCGCGGAGATACGCAGTATTTT.

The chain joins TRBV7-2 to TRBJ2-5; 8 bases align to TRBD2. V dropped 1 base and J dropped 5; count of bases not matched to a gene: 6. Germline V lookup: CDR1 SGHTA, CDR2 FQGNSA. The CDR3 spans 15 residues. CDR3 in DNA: TGTGCCAGCAGCTTAGGTAGCGGGACCTGGGAGACCCAGTACTTC. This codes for CASSLGSGTWETQYF.

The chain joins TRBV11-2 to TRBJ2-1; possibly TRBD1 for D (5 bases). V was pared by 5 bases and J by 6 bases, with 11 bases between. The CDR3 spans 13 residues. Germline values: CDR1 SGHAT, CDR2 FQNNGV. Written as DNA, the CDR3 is TGTGCCAGCAGCCCTCCCAGGGTCAATGAGCAGTTCTTC. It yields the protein CASSPPRVNEQFF.

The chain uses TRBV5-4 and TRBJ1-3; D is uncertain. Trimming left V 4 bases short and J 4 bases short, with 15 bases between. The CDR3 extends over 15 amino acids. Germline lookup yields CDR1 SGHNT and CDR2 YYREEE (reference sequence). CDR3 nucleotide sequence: TGTGCCAGCAGCCGAAGTTCCGGAGCCGGAAACACCATATATTTT. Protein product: CASSRSSGAGNTIYF.

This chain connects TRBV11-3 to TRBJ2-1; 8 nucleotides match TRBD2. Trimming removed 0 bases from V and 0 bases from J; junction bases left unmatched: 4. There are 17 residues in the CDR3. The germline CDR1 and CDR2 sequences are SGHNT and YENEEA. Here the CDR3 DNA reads TGTGCCAGCAGCTTAGAGAGCGGGAGCAGCTCCTACAATGAGCAGTTCTTC. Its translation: CASSLESGSSSYNEQFF.

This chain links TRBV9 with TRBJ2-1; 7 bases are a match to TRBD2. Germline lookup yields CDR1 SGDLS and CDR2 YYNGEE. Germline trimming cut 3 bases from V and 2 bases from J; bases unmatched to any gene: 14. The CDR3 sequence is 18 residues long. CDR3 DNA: TGTGCCAGCAGCGCGTTACCGGTGGCGGGAGTGGCCTACAATGAGCAGTTCTTC. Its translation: CASSALPVAGVAYNEQFF.

The CDR3 protein is CASSESAGTDTQYF. The CDR3, as DNA: TGTGCCAGTTCCGAATCAGCAGGGACAGATACGCAGTATTTT. V and J are TRBV19 and TRBJ2-3; D might be TRBD1 (5 bases). V was clipped by 8 bases and J by 3 bases, with 15 bases between them. Germline CDR1 and CDR2: LNHDA and SQIVND (reference sequence). The CDR3 extends over 14 amino acids.

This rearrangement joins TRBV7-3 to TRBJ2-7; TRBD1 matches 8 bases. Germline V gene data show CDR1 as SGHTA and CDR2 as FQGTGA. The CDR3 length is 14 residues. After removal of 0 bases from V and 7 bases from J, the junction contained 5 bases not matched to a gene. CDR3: CASSLTVTGDEQYF. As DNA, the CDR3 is TGTGCCAGCAGCTTAACGGTGACAGGGGATGAGCAGTACTTC.